This TCR beta chain was sequenced during a study of T cell responses to AZD1222 COVID-19 vaccine. Sequencing used immunoSEQ multiplex PCR; TCRdb keeps in-frame clones, though not all of them. In the table there are 87,000 or so clones, about 89% of which are singletons. The CDR3 length is 14 residues. Germline-derived CDR1 and CDR2 are SGHAT and FQDESV (reference sequence). Trimming took 1 base from V and 7 from J, leaving 13 bases between them. The study, taken as a whole, reports: A reported finding is that nearly half of spike-specific TCRs target unmutated variant regions. White British donors predominated, females outnumbered males, and clonal diversity was possibly underestimated.

On this clone: The antigen is undetermined.

The source was peripheral blood, collected on day 0 of AZD1222 vaccination. The chain joins TRBV11-1 to TRBJ2-5; the D gene is possibly TRBD1 (6 bases). This receptor was identified in an adult in good health. CDR3 residues: CASSLGAGAGTQYF. In nucleotides, the CDR3 is TGTGCCAGCAGCTTAGGGGCAGGGGCGGGGACCCAGTACTTC.